The source of this TCR beta chain is a study of blood T cell repertoires in COVID-19. Study summary: T cells, B-cell-depleted T cells, or PBMCs supplied cDNA or gDNA.

Repertoires were generated with immunoSEQ multiplex PCR, while TCRdb's copy carries only in-frame clones and drops some. There are around 130,000 clones in the sample; approximately 80% occur only once, and around 4.5% lies in the top ten. Germline-derived CDR1 and CDR2 are KGHDR and SFDVKD. The CDR3 has 14 amino acids. Between the trimmed V and J ends, which lost 4 bases and 4 bases, there was a span of 12 bases. Sequenced sample: peripheral blood. The receptor was derived from a woman aged 70 to 79 with acute or convalescent COVID-19. The V and J genes are TRBV24-1 and TRBJ1-2; D is undetermined. CDR3 in DNA: TGTGCCACCAGTGACTCCTCCTCTCGCTATGGCTACACCTTC. Residues: CATSDSSSRYGYTF.